This T cell receptor (beta chain) was sequenced for a study of regulatory T cells in long-lasting Graves disease. Trimming left V 0 bases short and J 10 bases short, with 6 bases between. CDR1 SGHTA and CDR2 FQGNSA come from the germline V gene. The CDR3 is 11 residues long. Time point of the sample: persistent/refractory GD, antithyroid drugs over 5 years with positive TRAb. Preparation of the TCR library used RNA extracted from PBMCs. Library construction for TCR beta used iRepertoire HTBI primers and Arm-PCR of CDR3 regions. TCRdb re-analysed the multiplex PCR reads in MiXCR, keeping a single row per CDR3 protein. Among a few hundred thousand distinct CDR3 sequences listed, roughly a quarter were seen once.

The receptor was derived from a female donor with Graves disease. V and J are TRBV7-2 and TRBJ1-1; D gene uncertain. Material: peripheral blood mononuclear cells (PBMCs), obtained when the disease was refractory, from a patient treated with antithyroid drugs. As DNA, the CDR3 is TGTGCCAGCAGCTTAGCGGAGAGAGCTTTCTTT. This codes for CASSLAERAFF.